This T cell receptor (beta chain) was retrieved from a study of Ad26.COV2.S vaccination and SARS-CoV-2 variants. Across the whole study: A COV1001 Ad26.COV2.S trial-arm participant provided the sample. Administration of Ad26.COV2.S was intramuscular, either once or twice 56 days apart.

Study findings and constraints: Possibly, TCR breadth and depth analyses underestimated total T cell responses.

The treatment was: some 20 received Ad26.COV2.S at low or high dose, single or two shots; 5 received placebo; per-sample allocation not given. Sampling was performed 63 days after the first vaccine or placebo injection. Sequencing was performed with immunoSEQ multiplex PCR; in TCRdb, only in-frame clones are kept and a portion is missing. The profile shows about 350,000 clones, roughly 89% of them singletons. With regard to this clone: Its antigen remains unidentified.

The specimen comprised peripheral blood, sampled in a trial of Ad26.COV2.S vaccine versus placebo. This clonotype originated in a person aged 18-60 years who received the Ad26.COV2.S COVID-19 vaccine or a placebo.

The DNA of the CDR3 is TGTGCCAGCAGCCTCCGGACAGTGAGCACAGATACGCAGTATTTT. It specifies CASSLRTVSTDTQYF. The chain is built from TRBV7-9 and TRBJ2-3; D may be TRBD1 (6 bases). The CDR3 consists of 15 residues. The germline V gene has CDR1 SEHNR and CDR2 FQNEAQ (reference sequence). Trimming shortened V by 5 bases and J by 0 bases, and 12 bases separated the two germline ends. Together with reference TRBV7-9 and TRBJ2-3, the CDR3 gives the full variable domain: DTGVSQNPRHKITKRGQNVTFRCDPISEHNRLYWYRQTLGQGPEFLTYFQNEAQLEKSRLLSDRFSAERPKGSFSTLEIQRTEQGDSAMYLCASSLRTVSTDTQYFGPGTRLTVL.